These 8 T cell receptor beta chains originate from one sample sequenced in a study of T-cell reconstitution after alpha-beta-depleted transplantation in children. TCRbeta library construction was performed incorporating unique molecular identifiers. A single record per CDR3 protein comes from TCRdb applying MiXCR to the PCR reads. This repertoire shows hundreds of thousands of distinct CDR3 sequences, roughly 15% found once; its top ten account for approximately 5%. The sample was PBMCs, mostly from graft donor cells, taken 360 days after TCRalphabeta/CD19-depleted stem cell transplant. These receptors were obtained from a male patient younger than 18 who had a stem cell transplant for acute lymphoblastic leukemia, so the T cells may come from the graft donor.

This chain connects TRBV4-1 to TRBJ2-3; possible D gene TRBD2, 6 bases. V lost 3 bases to trimming and J lost 0 bases, with 13 bases between them. Germline V CDR1 and CDR2: MGHRA, YSYEKL. The CDR3 covers 16 residues. The CDR3 is CASSQVGTFSTDTQYF. The CDR3 nucleotides read TGCGCCAGCAGCCAGGTGGGGACTTTTAGCACAGATACGCAGTATTTT.

This clonotype was seen a few times. The chain combines TRBV4-1 with TRBJ1-5; D gene ambiguous. CDR1 and CDR2 from the germline V gene are MGHRA and YSYEKL. This CDR3 contains 15 residues. Trimming took off 0 bases at V and 0 bases at J, with 6 bases between the two ends. The CDR3 sequence: CASSQEGYSNQPQHF. The CDR3, as DNA: TGCGCCAGCAGCCAAGAGGGTTATAGCAATCAGCCCCAGCATTTT.

The sample holds many counts of this clonotype. The chain couples TRBV29-1 to TRBJ2-1, with D hard to call. The V end was cut by 2 bases, the J end by 8 bases, with 19 bases between. This CDR3 comprises 15 residues. The V gene's germline CDR1 is SQVTM and CDR2 ANQGSEA. CDR3 residues: CSVEPPVTLTHEQFF. CDR3 sequence (DNA): TGCAGCGTTGAACCTCCCGTGACCCTTACCCATGAGCAGTTCTTC.

This clonotype turned up a few times. The chain employs TRBV25-1 and TRBJ2-7; no definite D call. CDR3 length: 10 residues. Germline V gives CDR1 MGHDK, CDR2 SYGVNS. The DNA of the CDR3 is TGTGCTTCACGCGGCTTGGAGCAGTACTTC. Protein: CASRGLEQYF.

The chain has TRBV10-2 and TRBJ2-1, with 8 bases aligning to TRBD2. CDR1 and CDR2 (germline): WSHSY, SAAADI. V was pared by 7 bases and J by 9 bases, with 14 bases of the junction left unmatched. The CDR3 sequence is 15 residues long. CDR3 in amino acids: CASTGPAGVAGEQFF. The CDR3 DNA reads TGCGCCAGCACCGGACCAGCGGGAGTGGCGGGTGAGCAGTTCTTC.

This clonotype was seen only a few times. This sequence joins TRBV29-1 and TRBJ2-3, with 7 bases identical to TRBD1. The ends lost 1 base at V and 2 bases at J; junction bases unmatched: 12. The germline gives CDR1 SQVTM, CDR2 ANQGSEA. The CDR3 loop spans 17 amino acids. CDR3 sequence reads: CSVEVVDRVSSTDTQYF. For the CDR3, the DNA is TGCAGCGTTGAAGTCGTTGACAGGGTTAGTTCCACAGATACGCAGTATTTT.

The chain uses TRBV3-1 and TRBJ2-5; D possibly matches TRBD1 or TRBD2 (5 bases each). With 4 bases removed from V and 9 bases from J, the gap between germline ends came to 21 bases. CDR3 length equals 15 residues. From germline, CDR1 is LGHDT and CDR2 YNNKEL (reference sequence). The CDR3 loop is CASSLVRARRGAQYF. DNA for the CDR3: TGTGCCAGCAGCCTAGTGAGAGCGCGGCGAGGGGCCCAGTACTTC.

This clonotype was seen a few times. The rearrangement links TRBV24-1 to TRBJ2-1; the D is unclear. Germline V lookup: CDR1 KGHDR, CDR2 SFDVKD. The CDR3 totals 17 residues. Trimming shortened V by 5 bases and J by 1 base, and 17 bases separated the two germline ends. The CDR3 DNA follows: TGTGCCACCAGTGCCCCCCCTGAGGCAGGTTCCTACAATGAGCAGTTCTTC. Residues: CATSAPPEAGSYNEQFF.